This TCR beta chain is drawn from a study of shared clonotypes between healthy human individuals. Study-level findings and limits: Clonotypes not shared had lower generation probabilities than those common to all four donors. Rarefaction revealed incomplete sorted-subset sequencing despite large depth.

Produced via immunoSEQ multiplex PCR; TCRdb's table is partial and in-frame only. The sample has some 2,500,000 clones, 80% to 95% seen once. Details on this clone: Its specificity is not known.

Trimming removed 6 bases at V and 4 bases at J, with 12 bases between. From germline, CDR1 is KGHSH and CDR2 LQKENI. This CDR3 spans 13 amino acids. The chain uses TRBV18 and TRBJ1-2, with D unclear. The source of this sequence is a man between 18 and 35 years old in good health. Some clones in this sample may be carry-over from other donors' samples. Sequencing was performed on naive CD4+ T cells from PBMCs. Described subset: CD45RA+ positively selected. The CDR3 reads CASSRSGSYGYTF. The DNA for the CDR3 is TGTGCCAGCTCTCGGTCGGGGAGCTATGGCTACACCTTC.